Shown below are 9 T cell receptor beta chains from a single sample sequenced in a study of tumor-infiltrating lymphocytes in oesophageal squamous cell carcinoma (dated by TCRdb to 2016 to 2017). The library was generated by PCR. Sequencing was carried out with an Illumina HiSeq 2000. The public reads were quality trimmed at Q25 with fastp and then assembled into clones with MiXCR by TCRdb, keeping productive beta chains. Rows matching on CDR3 protein sequence are summarized as one entry with the most common DNA and genes. The sample data list around 12,000 distinct CDR3 sequences, and roughly 46% of these were observed just once. 14% of the sample is taken by the ten largest. The source material was normal esophageal tissue next to the tumor. The receptors shown here come from a male donor with esophageal squamous cell carcinoma.

V and J are TRBV7-2 and TRBJ2-5; TRBD2 matches at 10 bases. The DNA end favors TRBJ2-1, so the J call may be wrong. The CDR3 has 15 amino acids. CDR1 and CDR2 from the germline V gene are SGHTA and FQGNSA. CDR3 in amino acids: CASSQTSGPMDEQFF. DNA for the CDR3: TGTGCCAGCAGCCAGACTAGCGGGCCCATGGATGAGCAGTTCTTC.

This clonotype has a count of ten or more. The CDR3 spells CASSLMPGTRYEQYF. In DNA form, the CDR3 reads TGTGCCAGCAGCTTAATGCCCGGGACACGCTACGAGCAGTACTTC. The J gene is TRBJ2-7, the V gene TRBV7-3, with D possibly TRBD1 on 6 matching bases. Germline V gene lookup returns CDR1 SGHTA and CDR2 FQGTGA. V was shortened by 1 base and J by 3 bases, with 13 bases between the two germline ends. The CDR3 has 15 residues. The full variable domain, its missing parts supplied by reference TRBV7-3 and TRBJ2-7, is GAGVSQTPSNKVTEKGKYVELRCDPISGHTALYWYRQSLGQGPEFLIYFQGTGAADDSGLPNDRFFAVRPEGSVSTLKIQRTERGDSAVYLCASSLMPGTRYEQYFGPGTRLTVT.

The chain uses TRBV11-2 and TRBJ2-2; D may correspond to TRBD1 or TRBD2 (6 bases each). Germline CDR1 and CDR2: SGHAT and FQNNGV. The CDR3 spans 17 residues. With 1 base removed from V and 4 bases from J, the gap between germline ends came to 16 bases. The DNA of the CDR3 is TGTGCCAGCAGCTTAGGAGGACAGTTGCGGGGCACCGGGGAGCTGTTTTTT. This translates into CASSLGGQLRGTGELFF.

V gene TRBV7-6 combines with J gene TRBJ2-3; a weak D match, TRBD1 (5 bases). Trimming left V 3 bases short and J 0 bases short, with 7 bases between. The CDR3 loop spans 14 amino acids. Per germline, CDR1 SGHVS and CDR2 FNYEAQ. CDR3 region: CASSLAGSTDTQYF. CDR3 nucleotides: TGTGCCAGCAGCTTGGCAGGGAGCACAGATACGCAGTATTTT.

This clonotype was seen a handful of times. This chain uses TRBV7-6 with TRBJ2-3, with 7 bases matching TRBD1. The V and J ends lost 6 bases and 4 bases, in that order; junction bases with no gene match: 7. This CDR3 is 14 amino acids long. The germline gives CDR1 SGHVS, CDR2 FNYEAQ. The DNA of the CDR3 is TGTGCCAGCAGTTGGGACAGTTATGCAGATACGCAGTATTTT. Translation: CASSWDSYADTQYF. Supplemented by reference TRBV7-6 and TRBJ2-3, the full variable domain reads GAGVSQSPRYKVTKRGQDVALRCDPISGHVSLYWYRQALGQGPEFLTYFNYEAQQDKSGLPNDRFSAERPEGSISTLTIQRTEQRDSAMYRCASSWDSYADTQYFGPGTRLTVL.

In this sample, this clonotype turned up many times. The chain combines TRBV7-2 with TRBJ2-7; 8 bases map to TRBD2. This CDR3 has 13 amino acids. CDR1 is SGHTA, CDR2 FQGNSA, per germline. The ends lost 6 bases at V and 7 bases at J; junction bases unmatched: 8. Written as DNA, the CDR3 is TGTGCCAGCAGACCAGCGGGAGTAGGGGAGCAGTACTTC. Protein product: CASRPAGVGEQYF.

CDR3 DNA sequence: TGCAGCGTTGGTGGGTCCTACGAGCAGTACTTC. This gives the protein CSVGGSYEQYF. This chain uses TRBV29-1 with TRBJ2-7, with D uncertain. CDR1 and CDR2 from the germline V gene are SQVTM and ANQGSEA. The CDR3 sequence is 11 residues long. V lost 4 bases to trimming and J lost 1 base, with 5 bases between them.

Worth noting for this clonotype: It may be a read error: a sequence one base away is much more abundant. V and J are TRBV11-3 and TRBJ2-3, with 10 bases aligning to TRBD2. V shed 2 bases and J 14 bases; nucleotides not matched to a gene: 19. Per germline, CDR1 SGHNT and CDR2 YENEEA. The CDR3 covers 17 residues. The CDR3 here is CASSLLSGGAKNGELYF. CDR3 nucleotide sequence: TGTGCCAGCAGCTTACTCAGCGGGGGGGCAAAGAACGGGGAGCTGTATTTT.

Concerning this clonotype: The germline gene is not matched at one end of the junction; a read error may be the cause. The genes are TRBV5-3 and TRBJ1-2; no reliable D call. TRBV5-3 is designated an ORF whose function remains uncertain. This CDR3 has 12 amino acids. The DNA of the CDR3 is TGTGCCAGCAGCTCCATGGCCTATGGCTACACCTTC. This sequence encodes CASSSMAYGYTF.